This T cell receptor (beta chain) appears in the sequencing data of a study of blood T cell repertoires in COVID-19. Study-wide context: Acute and convalescent COVID-19 specimens originated in the United States, Italy and Spain.

V was pared by 6 bases and J by 5 bases, with 14 bases between. The length of the CDR3 is 15 residues. Per the germline V gene, CDR1 is MGHRA and CDR2 is YSYEKL. Method: immunoSEQ multiplex PCR; TCRdb's copy keeps in-frame clones and lacks some. Of about 280,000 clones listed, about nine tenths were seen once; the top ten hold under 2.5%. The TCR originated in a man aged 45-60 years with acute or convalescent COVID-19. The sequenced sample consisted of peripheral blood. The chain combines TRBV4-1 with TRBJ1-6; TRBD1 might be the D (5 bases). CDR3 region: CASRPQARDNSPLHF. The DNA of the CDR3 is TGCGCCAGCAGACCACAGGCCAGGGATAATTCACCCCTCCACTTT.